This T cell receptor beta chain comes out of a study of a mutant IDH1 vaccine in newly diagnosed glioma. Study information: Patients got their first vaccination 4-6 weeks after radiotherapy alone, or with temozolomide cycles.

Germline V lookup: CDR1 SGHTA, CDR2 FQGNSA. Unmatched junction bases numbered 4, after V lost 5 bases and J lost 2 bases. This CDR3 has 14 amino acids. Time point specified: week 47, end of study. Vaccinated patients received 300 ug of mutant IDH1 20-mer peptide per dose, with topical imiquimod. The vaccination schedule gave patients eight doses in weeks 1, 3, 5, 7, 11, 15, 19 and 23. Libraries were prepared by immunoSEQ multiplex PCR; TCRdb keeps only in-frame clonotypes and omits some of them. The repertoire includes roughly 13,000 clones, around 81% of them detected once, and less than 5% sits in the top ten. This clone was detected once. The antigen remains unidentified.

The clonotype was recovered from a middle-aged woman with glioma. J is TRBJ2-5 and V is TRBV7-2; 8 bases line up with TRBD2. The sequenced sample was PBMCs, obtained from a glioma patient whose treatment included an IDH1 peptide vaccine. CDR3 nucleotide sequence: TGTGCCAGCAGCCGCACGGGAGGGCAAGAGACCCAGTACTTC. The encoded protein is CASSRTGGQETQYF.